This T cell receptor beta chain derives from a study of T cells in Graves' hyperthyroidism and ophthalmopathy. General study points: Most clonotypes expanded in thyroid above 0.001 were likewise present in blood. Before onset, by a median of 6.5 months, the model predicted ophthalmopathy.

This clonotype has only a few counts. Its antigen is unknown. One junction end does not reproduce the germline sequence, and a read error may be involved. This CDR3 spans 16 amino acids. Germline V gene lookup returns CDR1 SEHNR and CDR2 FQNEAQ (reference sequence). RNA transcripts gave rise to amplified TCR beta CDR3 regions. TCR CDR3 underwent first-round RT-PCR with the HTBI primer set. MiXCR, applied by TCRdb to the multiplex PCR reads, yields one record per CDR3 protein. There are 45,000 or so distinct CDR3 sequences in the sample; 45% to 50% occur only once, and over 30% lies in the top ten. The sequenced sample consisted of peripheral blood or thyroid tissue (not recorded which). This receptor was obtained from a woman aged 45 to 65 with Graves' hyperthyroidism. The chain has TRBV7-9 and TRBJ1-2; 9 bases align to TRBD1. In DNA form, the CDR3 reads TGCGCCAGCAGCAACGGACAGGGGTCGGTGTTTTATGGCTACACCTTC. It translates to CASSNGQGSVFYGYTF.